This passage covers 13 T cell receptor beta chains from one sample sequenced in a study of long-term antiretroviral therapy in people with HIV. Version v3.0 of the immunoSEQ assay ran at survey level. The assay was immunoSEQ multiplex PCR, and TCRdb's table has in-frame clones only and misses some. Among around 20,000 clones listed, approximately 87% were seen once. The source material was unsorted PBMCs, sampled roughly 2.5 years after starting antiretroviral therapy. These receptors originate from a woman in her 50s with HIV.

A few counts support this clone. This rearrangement joins TRBV4-2 to TRBJ2-1; D gene unclear. Germline V gene data show CDR1 as LGHNA and CDR2 as YNFKEQ. Trimming removed 0 bases at V and 8 bases at J, with 11 bases between. The CDR3 loop spans 14 amino acids. This CDR3 is CASSQDLNPDEQFF. The CDR3, as DNA: TGTGCCAGCAGCCAAGACCTCAATCCCGATGAGCAGTTCTTC.

The CDR3 protein is CASSESRGEGEAYEQYF. DNA for the CDR3: TGTGCCAGCAGTGAATCCCGCGGTGAGGGGGAAGCCTACGAGCAGTACTTC. The chain has TRBV25-1 and TRBJ2-7, with D possibly being TRBD1 (6 bases). V lost 1 base and J 2 bases, leaving 18 bases between the germline ends. Germline V gene sequence: CDR1 MGHDK, CDR2 SYGVNS. The CDR3 runs 17 residues.

The V call is TRBV18, the J call TRBJ2-1; D possibly corresponds to TRBD2 (5 bases). Trimming left V 0 bases short and J 2 bases short, with 8 bases between. Germline CDR1 is KGHSH and CDR2 is LQKENI. The CDR3 covers 15 residues. CDR3 in amino acids: CASSPPGVTYNEQFF. The CDR3, as DNA: TGTGCCAGCTCACCACCGGGAGTTACCTACAATGAGCAGTTCTTC.

The chain combines TRBV18 with TRBJ2-7, with 10 positions matching TRBD1. J was trimmed by 6 bases and V by 1 base; bases with no gene match: 6. CDR3 length: 15 residues. The germline CDR1 and CDR2 sequences are KGHSH and LQKENI. The DNA of the CDR3 is TGTGCCAGCTCACCACAAACGGGACAGGGGTTCGAGCAGTACTTC. It is translated as CASSPQTGQGFEQYF.

The rearrangement uses TRBV6-1 and TRBJ2-7; D is undetermined. In germline, CDR1 is MNHNS, CDR2 SASEGT. CDR3 length equals 11 residues. Trimming pared 4 bases from V and 5 bases from J, leaving 6 bases between. CDR3 bases: TGTGCCAGCAGTGCGGCAGACGAGCAGTACTTC. Its translation is CASSAADEQYF.

The chain carries TRBV6-6 and TRBJ1-2; 11 bases are shared with TRBD1. V lost 7 bases to trimming and J lost 3 bases; unmatched junction nucleotides: 7. This CDR3 has 15 amino acids. Germline-derived CDR1 and CDR2 are MNHNY and SVGAGI (reference sequence). In DNA, the CDR3 is TGTGCCAGCAACACGCGGACAGGGGGCGACTATGGCTACACCTTC. Residues: CASNTRTGGDYGYTF.

The chain combines TRBV5-4 with TRBJ2-5, with TRBD1 as a possible D gene (6 bases). Near its end, the DNA agrees better with TRBJ2-7, so the J call may be wrong. This CDR3 region has 15 residues. Germline V gene sequence: CDR1 SGHNT, CDR2 YYREEE (reference sequence). Written as DNA, the CDR3 is TGTGCCAGCAGCTTGCTCGCGCAGGGGTCCTACGAGCAGTACTTC. Translation: CASSLLAQGSYEQYF.

The J gene is TRBJ2-5, the V gene TRBV4-1; weak D call: TRBD2 (5 bases). V was pared by 4 bases and J by 0 bases, with 15 bases between. Looked up from germline, CDR1 is MGHRA and CDR2 is YSYEKL. This CDR3 is built from 16 residues. The CDR3 coding sequence is TGCGCCAGCAGCCCAAGATCTGGCGGGCACCAAGAGACCCAGTACTTC. As protein: CASSPRSGGHQETQYF.

This clone was seen only once. The chain recombines TRBV13 with TRBJ2-1; D call uncertain. The CDR3 has 14 residues. Trimming took 0 bases from V and 2 from J, leaving 5 bases between them. Germline CDR1 reads PRHDT; CDR2 reads FYEKMQ (reference sequence). CDR3 protein: CASSLGRTYNEQFF. CDR3 nucleotides: TGTGCCAGCAGCTTAGGTAGAACCTACAATGAGCAGTTCTTC.

This clone was seen more than once but under ten times. The chain uses TRBV7-9 and TRBJ2-7, with a tentative D call TRBD2 (7 bases). Germline CDR1 reads SEHNR; CDR2 reads FQNEAQ (reference sequence). Trimming left V 8 bases short and J 3 bases short, with 17 bases between. The CDR3 sequence is 14 residues long. In nucleotides, the CDR3 is TGTGCCAGCCTCCCGGGGGGCACCCTCTACGAGCAGTACTTC. It codes for CASLPGGTLYEQYF.

This clone was picked up one time. The chain combines TRBV5-4 with TRBJ2-1; 10 bases are shared with TRBD2. Germline CDR1 and CDR2: SGHNT and YYREEE (reference sequence). J lost 5 bases, V lost 3 bases, and 2 bases had no gene match. The CDR3 consists of 14 residues. CDR3 DNA sequence: TGTGCCAGCAGCTCCGGGACTAGCGACAATGAGCAGTTCTTC. It specifies CASSSGTSDNEQFF.

The chain employs TRBV5-4 and TRBJ2-6, with TRBD1 matching 7 bases. The CDR3 totals 17 residues. Germline V lookup: CDR1 SGHNT, CDR2 YYREEE (reference sequence). Losses at the gene ends were 7 bases for V and 2 bases for J; bases not matched to a gene: 12. CDR3 sequence (DNA): TGTGCCAGCGGGGCCGGGACAGCTATACCTGGGGCCAACGTCCTGACTTTC. Protein: CASGAGTAIPGANVLTF.

This clone was counted only a few times. Other DNA sequences in the sample encode the same CDR3. The J gene is TRBJ2-5, the V gene TRBV18; D is unclear. Trimming took off 2 bases at V and 5 bases at J, with 3 bases between the two ends. Germline CDR1 is KGHSH and CDR2 is LQKENI. The CDR3 is made up of 11 amino acids. The CDR3 sequence: CASSPGETQYF. The CDR3 coding sequence is TGTGCCAGCTCACCAGGGGAGACCCAGTACTTC.